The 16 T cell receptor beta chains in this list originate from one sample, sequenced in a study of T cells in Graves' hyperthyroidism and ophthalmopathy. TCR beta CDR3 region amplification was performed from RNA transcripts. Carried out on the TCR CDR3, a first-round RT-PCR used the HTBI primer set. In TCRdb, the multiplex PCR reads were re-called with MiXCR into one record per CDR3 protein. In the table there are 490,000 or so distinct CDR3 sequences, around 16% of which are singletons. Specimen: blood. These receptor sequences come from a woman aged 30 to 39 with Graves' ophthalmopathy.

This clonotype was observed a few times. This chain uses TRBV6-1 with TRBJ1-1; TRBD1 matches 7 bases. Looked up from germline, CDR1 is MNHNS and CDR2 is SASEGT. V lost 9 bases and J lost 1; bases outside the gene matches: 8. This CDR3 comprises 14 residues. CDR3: CASSRDRQNTEAFF. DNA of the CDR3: TGTGCCAGTTCCCGGGACAGACAGAACACTGAAGCTTTCTTT.

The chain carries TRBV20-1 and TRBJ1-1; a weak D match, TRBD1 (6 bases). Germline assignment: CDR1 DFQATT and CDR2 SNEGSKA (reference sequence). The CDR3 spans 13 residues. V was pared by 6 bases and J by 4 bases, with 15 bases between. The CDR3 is CSARGMVITEAFF. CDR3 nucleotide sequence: TGCAGTGCCAGGGGTATGGTAATCACTGAAGCTTTCTTT.

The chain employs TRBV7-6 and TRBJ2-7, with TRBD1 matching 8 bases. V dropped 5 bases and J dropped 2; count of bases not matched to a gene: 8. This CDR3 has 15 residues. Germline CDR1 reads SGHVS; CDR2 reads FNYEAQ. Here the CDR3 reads CASSAGQGRTYEQYF. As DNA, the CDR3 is TGTGCCAGCAGCGCCGGACAGGGCCGCACCTACGAGCAGTACTTC.

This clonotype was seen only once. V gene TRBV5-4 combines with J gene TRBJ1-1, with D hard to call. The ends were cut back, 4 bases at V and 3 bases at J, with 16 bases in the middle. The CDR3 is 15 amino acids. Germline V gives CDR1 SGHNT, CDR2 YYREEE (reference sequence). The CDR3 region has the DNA TGTGCCAGCAGCCTTAACTACCGGGCCGACACTGAAGCTTTCTTT. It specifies CASSLNYRADTEAFF.

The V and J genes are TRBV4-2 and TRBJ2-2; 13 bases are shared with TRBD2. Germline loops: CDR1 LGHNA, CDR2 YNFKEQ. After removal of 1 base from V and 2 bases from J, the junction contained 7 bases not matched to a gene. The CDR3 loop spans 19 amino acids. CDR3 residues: CASSQGWGLAGHNTGELFF. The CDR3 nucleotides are TGTGCCAGCAGCCAAGGTTGGGGACTAGCGGGACATAACACCGGGGAGCTGTTTTTT.

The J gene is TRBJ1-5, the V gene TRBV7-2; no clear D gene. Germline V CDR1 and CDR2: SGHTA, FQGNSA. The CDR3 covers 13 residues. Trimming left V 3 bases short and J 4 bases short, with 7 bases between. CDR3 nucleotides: TGTGCCAGCAGCTTGACATGGAATCAGCCCCAGCATTTT. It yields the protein CASSLTWNQPQHF. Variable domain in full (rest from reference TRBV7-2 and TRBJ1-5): GAGVSQSPSNKVTEKGKDVELRCDPISGHTALYWYRQSLGQGLEFLIYFQGNSAPDKSGLPSDRFSAERTGGSVSTLTIQRTQQEDSAVYLCASSLTWNQPQHFGDGTRLSIL.

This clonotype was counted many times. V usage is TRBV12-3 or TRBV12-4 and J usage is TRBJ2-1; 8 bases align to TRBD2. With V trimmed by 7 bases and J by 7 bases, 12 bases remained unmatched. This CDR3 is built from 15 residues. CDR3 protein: CASTPGGRGANEQFF. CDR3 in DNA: TGTGCCAGCACCCCGGGGGGGAGAGGGGCTAATGAGCAGTTCTTC.

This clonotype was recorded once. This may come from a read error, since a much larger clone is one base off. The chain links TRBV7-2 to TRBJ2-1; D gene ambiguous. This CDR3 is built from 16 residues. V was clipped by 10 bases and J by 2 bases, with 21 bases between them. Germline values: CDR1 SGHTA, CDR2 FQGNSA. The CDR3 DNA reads TGTGCCACCGATTTTAAACTTGGTACCCCCTACAATGAGCAGTTCTTC. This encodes CATDFKLGTPYNEQFF.

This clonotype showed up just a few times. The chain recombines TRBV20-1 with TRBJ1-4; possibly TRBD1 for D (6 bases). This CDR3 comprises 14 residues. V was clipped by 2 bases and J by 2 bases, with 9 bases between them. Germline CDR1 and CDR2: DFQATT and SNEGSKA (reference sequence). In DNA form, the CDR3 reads TGCAGTGCTAGAATGGGGGGCACTAATGAAAAACTGTTTTTT. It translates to CSARMGGTNEKLFF.

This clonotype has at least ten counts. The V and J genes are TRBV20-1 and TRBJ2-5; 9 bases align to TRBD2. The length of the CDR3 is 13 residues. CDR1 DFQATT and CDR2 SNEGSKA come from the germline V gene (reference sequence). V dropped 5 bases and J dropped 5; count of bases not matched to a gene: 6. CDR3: CSAAGGPSETQYF. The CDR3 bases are TGCAGTGCTGCGGGAGGGCCCTCGGAGACCCAGTACTTC.

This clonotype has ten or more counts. CDR3: CASRRGSEQFF. Written as DNA, the CDR3 is TGTGCCAGCAGGCGGGGCAGTGAGCAGTTCTTC. The chain links TRBV3-1 to TRBJ2-1; weak D call: TRBD2 (6 bases). With 6 bases removed from V and 9 bases from J, the gap between germline ends came to 9 bases. CDR1 and CDR2 from the germline V gene are LGHDT and YNNKEL (reference sequence). The CDR3 extends over 11 amino acids.

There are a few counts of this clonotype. CDR3 DNA sequence: TGTGCCAGCAGCGTAGGTTCGGCTAGCGGGAGGAACGAGCAGTACTTC. Translated, it gives CASSVGSASGRNEQYF. V and J are TRBV9 and TRBJ2-7; 11 bases match TRBD2. The CDR3 length is 16 residues. The J segment lost 5 bases and the V segment lost 0 bases, leaving 7 bases of the junction unmatched. CDR1 and CDR2 from the germline V gene are SGDLS and YYNGEE.

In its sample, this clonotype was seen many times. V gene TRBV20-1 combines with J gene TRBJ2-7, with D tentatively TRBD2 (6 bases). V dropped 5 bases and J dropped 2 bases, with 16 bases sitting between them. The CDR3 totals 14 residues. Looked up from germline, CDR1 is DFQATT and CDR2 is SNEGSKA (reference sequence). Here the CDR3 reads CSAPAAGRTYEQYF. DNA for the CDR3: TGCAGTGCTCCCGCCGCGGGGAGGACCTACGAGCAGTACTTC.

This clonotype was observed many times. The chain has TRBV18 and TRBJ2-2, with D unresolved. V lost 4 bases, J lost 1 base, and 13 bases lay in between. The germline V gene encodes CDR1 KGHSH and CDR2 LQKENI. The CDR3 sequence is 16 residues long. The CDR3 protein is CASSRDILKNTGELFF. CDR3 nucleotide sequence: TGTGCCAGCTCACGTGACATCCTGAAGAACACCGGGGAGCTGTTTTTT.

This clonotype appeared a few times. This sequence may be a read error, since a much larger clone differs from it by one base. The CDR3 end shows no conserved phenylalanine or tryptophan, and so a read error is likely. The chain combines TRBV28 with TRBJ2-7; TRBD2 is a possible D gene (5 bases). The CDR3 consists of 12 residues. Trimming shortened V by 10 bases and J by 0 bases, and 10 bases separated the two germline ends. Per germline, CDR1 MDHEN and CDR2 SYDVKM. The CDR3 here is CATTRGSYEQYS. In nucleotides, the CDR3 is TGTGCCACTACACGGGGCTCCTACGAGCAGTACTCC.

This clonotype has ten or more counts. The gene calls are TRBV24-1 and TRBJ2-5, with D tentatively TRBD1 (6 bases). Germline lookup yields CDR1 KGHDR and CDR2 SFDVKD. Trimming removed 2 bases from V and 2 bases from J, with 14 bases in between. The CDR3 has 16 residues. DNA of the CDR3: TGTGCCACCAGTGATTCACAGGGTGGGGCTCAAGAGACCCAGTACTTC. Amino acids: CATSDSQGGAQETQYF.